The present TCR beta chain was sequenced within a study of early T cells in non-severe SARS-CoV-2 infection. In its sample, this clonotype was seen many times. TCRdb reanalysed the 5' RACE reads using MiXCR and keeps one entry per CDR3 protein. The table records approximately 76,000 distinct CDR3 sequences, about 14% of them present only once. V dropped 8 bases and J dropped 6 bases, with 8 bases sitting between them. In germline, CDR1 is WNHNN, CDR2 SYGVQD (reference sequence). This CDR3 region has 10 residues. The chain combines TRBV10-1 with TRBJ2-7; D might be TRBD1 (6 bases). Sequenced: whole blood. The receptor was isolated from an adult who was a healthcare worker with PCR-confirmed SARS-CoV-2 infection or an uninfected control (not recorded which). CDR3: CASLQGEQYF. CDR3 nucleotide sequence: TGCGCCAGCCTACAGGGCGAGCAGTACTTC.